This TCR beta chain derives from a study of PD-L1 blockade in urothelial cancer. Germline loops: CDR1 MNHEY, CDR2 SVGAGI. CDR3 length: 13 residues. The germline V and J ends were trimmed by 8 bases and 1 base, with 11 bases remaining between them. TCRdb keeps only in-frame clones here, not all; method: immunoSEQ multiplex PCR. The sample records about 74,000 clones, around 80% being singletons. This clonotype was obtained from a man aged 65 to 85 with urothelial cancer. This material consisted of PBMCs, taken around atezolizumab (anti-PD-L1) treatment. J is TRBJ1-1 and V is TRBV6-5, with D unresolved. The DNA of the CDR3 is TGTGCCAGCCGCAAACGGGGGAACACTGAAGCTTTCTTT. The encoded protein is CASRKRGNTEAFF.